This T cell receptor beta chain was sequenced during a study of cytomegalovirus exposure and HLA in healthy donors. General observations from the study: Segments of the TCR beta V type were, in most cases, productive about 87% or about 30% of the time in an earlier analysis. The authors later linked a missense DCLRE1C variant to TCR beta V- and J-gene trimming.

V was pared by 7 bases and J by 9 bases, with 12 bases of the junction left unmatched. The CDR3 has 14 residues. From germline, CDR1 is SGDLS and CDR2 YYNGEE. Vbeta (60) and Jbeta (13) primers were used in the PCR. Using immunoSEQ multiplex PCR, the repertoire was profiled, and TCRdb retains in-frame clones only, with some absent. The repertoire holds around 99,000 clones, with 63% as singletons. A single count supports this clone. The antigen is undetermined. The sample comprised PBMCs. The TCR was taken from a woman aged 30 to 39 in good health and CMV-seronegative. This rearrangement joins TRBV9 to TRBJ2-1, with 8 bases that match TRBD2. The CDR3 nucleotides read TGTGCCAGCTCCCCGGGACTAGGAACTAGTGAGCAGTTCTTC. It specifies CASSPGLGTSEQFF.